This T cell receptor (beta chain) originates from a study of blood T cells in healthy people across ages. Primers used in a second PCR of roughly 6 to 11 cycles were a sample-barcoded 5' primer and a J-beta primer mix. TCRdb redid the calling of the 5' RACE reads with MiXCR, one entry per CDR3 protein. The data contain approximately 490,000 distinct CDR3 sequences, around 24% of them seen just once; the ten biggest clones take up less than 9%. This CDR3 contains 15 residues. The V and J ends lost 3 bases and 4 bases respectively, with 18 bases between them. Per germline, CDR1 DFQATT and CDR2 SNEGSKA (reference sequence). The same data also contributed to another study, on T cells of mothers and their children.

The receptor's source is a boy aged 5-17 years in good health. The V call is TRBV20-1, the J call TRBJ1-2; no clear D. The specimen was blood. CDR3 protein: CSASGQAQGGYGYTF. CDR3 nucleotides: TGCAGTGCTAGTGGGCAGGCCCAAGGCGGCTATGGCTACACCTTC.